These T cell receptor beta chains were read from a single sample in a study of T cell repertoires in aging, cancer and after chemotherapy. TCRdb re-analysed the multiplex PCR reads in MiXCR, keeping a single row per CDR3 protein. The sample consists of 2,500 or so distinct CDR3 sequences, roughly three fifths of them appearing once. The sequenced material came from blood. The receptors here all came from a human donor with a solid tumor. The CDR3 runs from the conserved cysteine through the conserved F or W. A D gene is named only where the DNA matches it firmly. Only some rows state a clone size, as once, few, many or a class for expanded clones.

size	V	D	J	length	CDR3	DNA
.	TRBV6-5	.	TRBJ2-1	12	CASRKGIDEQFF	TGTGCCAGCAGGAAAGGTATCGATGAGCAGTTCTTC
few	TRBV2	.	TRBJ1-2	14	CANSTATINYGYTF	TGTGCCAATTCGACGGCAACTATTAACTATGGCTACACCTTC
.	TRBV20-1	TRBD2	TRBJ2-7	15	CSARDLAGLSYEQYF	TGCAGTGCTAGAGATCTAGCGGGCCTCTCCTACGAGCAGTACTTC
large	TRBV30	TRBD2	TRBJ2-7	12	CAWGRAGYEQYF	TGTGCCTGGGGGAGGGCTGGTTACGAGCAGTACTTC
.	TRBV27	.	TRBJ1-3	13	CASSLQGGNTIYF	TGTGCCAGCAGTTTACAGGGTGGAAACACCATATATTTT
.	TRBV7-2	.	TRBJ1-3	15	CASSYYWVDGNTIYF	TGTGCCAGCAGCTACTACTGGGTTGACGGAAACACCATATATTTT
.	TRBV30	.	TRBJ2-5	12	CAWSVRGDCQYF	TGTGCCTGGAGTGTACGGGGTGATTGCCAGTACTTC
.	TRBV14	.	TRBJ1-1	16	CASSQSPGEWNTEAFF	TGTGCCAGCAGCCAGAGCCCAGGGGAATGGAACACTGAAGCTTTCTTT
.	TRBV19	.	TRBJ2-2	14	CASSITGYTGELFF	TGTGCCAGTAGTATCACAGGGTACACCGGGGAGCTGTTTTTT
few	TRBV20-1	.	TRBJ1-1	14	CSASSSRGVTEAFF	TGCAGTGCTAGTTCTTCTCGAGGGGTGACTGAAGCTTTCTTT
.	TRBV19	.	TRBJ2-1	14	CASSIGGVGSEQFF	TGTGCCAGTAGTATAGGGGGGGTGGGGAGTGAGCAGTTCTTC
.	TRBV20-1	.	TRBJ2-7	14	CSAHPGPLRYEQYF	TGCAGTGCTCACCCGGGACCCCTTAGGTACGAGCAGTACTTC
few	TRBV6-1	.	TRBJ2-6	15	CASSEDSSGANVLTF	TGTGCCAGCAGTGAAGACAGCTCTGGGGCCAACGTCCTGACTTTC
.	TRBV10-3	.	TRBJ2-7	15	CAISDSAGMPYEQYF	TGTGCCATCAGTGACTCGGCAGGGATGCCCTACGAGCAGTACTTC
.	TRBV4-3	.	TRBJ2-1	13	CASSPERYDEQFF	TGCGCCAGCAGCCCGGAACGCTACGATGAGCAGTTCTTC
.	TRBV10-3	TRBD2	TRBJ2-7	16	CASREGTSGFSYEQYF	TGCGCCAGCAGGGAAGGGACTAGCGGTTTTTCCTACGAGCAGTACTTC
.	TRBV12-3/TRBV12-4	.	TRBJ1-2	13	CASSLGGDYGYTF	TGTGCCAGCAGTTTAGGAGGCGACTATGGCTACACCTTC
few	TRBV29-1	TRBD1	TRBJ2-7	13	CSVEGQGAREQYF	TGCAGCGTTGAAGGACAGGGGGCGCGCGAGCAGTACTTC
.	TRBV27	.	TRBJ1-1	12	CASSFPNTEAFF	TGTGCCAGCAGTTTCCCGAACACTGAAGCTTTCTTT
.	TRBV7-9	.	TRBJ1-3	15	CASSSVIRSGNTIYF	TGTGCCAGCAGCTCTGTAATACGGTCTGGAAACACCATATATTTT
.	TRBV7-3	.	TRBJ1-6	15	CASSLRNSYNSPLHF	TGTGCCAGCAGCTTAAGGAACTCCTATAATTCACCCCTCCACTTT
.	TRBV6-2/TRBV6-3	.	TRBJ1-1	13	CASSEGMNTEAFF	TGTGCCAGCAGTGAGGGGATGAACACTGAAGCTTTCTTT
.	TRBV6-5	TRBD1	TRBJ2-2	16	CASSFSGQGTTGELFF	TGTGCCAGCAGTTTCAGCGGACAGGGGACCACCGGGGAGCTGTTTTTT
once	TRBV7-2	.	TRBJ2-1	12	CASSYSYNEQFF	TGTGCCAGCAGCTACTCCTACAATGAGCAGTTCTTC
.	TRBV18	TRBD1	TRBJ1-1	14	CASSRQGFNTEAFF	TGTGCCAGCTCCCGACAGGGCTTTAACACTGAAGCTTTCTTT
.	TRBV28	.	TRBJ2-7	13	CASSFIYLYEQYF	TGTGCCAGCAGTTTTATTTATCTCTACGAGCAGTACTTC
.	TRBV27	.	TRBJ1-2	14	CASSLKGGNYGYTF	TGTGCCAGCAGTTTAAAAGGAGGGAACTATGGCTACACCTTC
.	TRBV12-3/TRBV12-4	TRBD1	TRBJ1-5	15	CASTGTGVPGGPQHF	TGTGCCAGCACCGGGACAGGCGTACCTGGGGGTCCCCAGCATTTT
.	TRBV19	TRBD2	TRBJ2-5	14	CASSLAVWGETQYF	TGTGCCAGTAGTCTAGCGGTCTGGGGAGAGACCCAGTACTTC